The clone carrying this TCR beta chain was observed once. Its antigen is currently unknown. The method was immunoSEQ multiplex PCR; TCRdb's version includes in-frame clones alone and lacks a portion of them. Altogether some 86,000 clones are present, about nine tenths being singletons, with the ten largest covering nearly 0.1%. The data are from a study of graft-versus-host responses after intestinal transplantation. Study-level information: Every one of the recipients received anti-thymocyte globulin induction and afterwards took tacrolimus and steroids for around three years. Study-wide findings and caveats: With peak circulating GvH clone levels came an association with early post-transplant HvG declines. The authors found GvH clones in recipient marrow, some appearing first in ileum or blood.

Germline CDR1 reads MNHEY; CDR2 reads SMNVEV (reference sequence). This CDR3 has 14 residues. Trimming left V 2 bases short and J 8 bases short, with 15 bases between. Sequencing was performed on unstimulated CD4+ T cells sorted from spleen or lymph node cells, taken before intestinal transplant. This TCR came from a human donor who received an intestinal transplant. The rearrangement links TRBV27 to TRBJ1-2, with no clear D. CDR3 DNA: TGTGCCAGCAGTTTAGTCGGGCCAGCGGGGGGCTACACCTTC. Translation gives CASSLVGPAGGYTF.